The present T cell receptor beta chain was sequenced within a study of blood T cell repertoires in COVID-19. On the study more broadly: Acute and convalescent COVID-19 specimens originated in the United States, Italy and Spain. Sample material is recorded as cDNA or gDNA derived from T cells, B-cell-depleted T cells, or PBMCs.

Per the original methods: Estimates of nucleated cell counts were drawn from the amplification of reference gene primers. Produced via immunoSEQ multiplex PCR; TCRdb's table is partial and in-frame only. V and J calls and clone size are as listed in that table; D and trimming were resolved from the DNA. The data show about 200,000 clones, 80% to 90% seen once. A word on this clone: The same CDR3 is also encoded by other DNA sequences in this sample.

The clonotype originates from a woman over 75 with acute or convalescent COVID-19. Sample: peripheral blood.

DNA of the CDR3: TGTGCCAGCAGGACAGCAGCGGGAAGCTCCTACAATGAGCAGTTCTTC. This codes for CASRTAAGSSYNEQFF. The genes are TRBV28 and TRBJ2-1; the match to TRBD2 covers 7 bases. V dropped 6 bases and J dropped 0; count of bases not matched to a gene: 8. The CDR3 sequence is 16 residues long. Per germline, CDR1 MDHEN and CDR2 SYDVKM.